The 28 T cell receptor beta chains presented below share a single source sample, sequenced in a study of blood T cell repertoires in COVID-19 (dated by TCRdb to the early 2020s). The receptor library was made with the immunoSEQ multiplex PCR assay. In its TCRdb copy, this immuneACCESS table keeps in-frame sequences only and misses some clones. Where compared with another copy, unresolved V genes explain less than half of these, and the others have no known cause. Counted in this sample were 150,000 to 200,000 clones; roughly three quarters of them appeared once. The ten largest clones represent 8.5% to 10% of the sample. The sample consisted of peripheral blood. The receptors were gathered from a woman aged 50 to 60 with active or convalescent COVID-19.

V is TRBV27 and J is TRBJ1-5, with TRBD1 as a possible D gene (5 bases). Germline V gene sequence: CDR1 MNHEY, CDR2 SMNVEV (reference sequence). Trimming took 0 bases from V and 6 from J, leaving 12 bases between them. This CDR3 has 15 residues. The CDR3 sequence is CASSLSGGAGQPQHF. CDR3 bases: TGTGCCAGCAGTTTATCCGGCGGGGCAGGTCAGCCCCAGCATTTT.

The chain combines TRBV6-2 or TRBV6-3 with TRBJ1-5; no firm D call. The CDR3 has 15 amino acids. V was shortened by 5 bases and J by 1 base, with 12 bases between the two germline ends. Germline CDR1 reads MNHEY; CDR2 reads SVGEGT. The CDR3 here is CASSLVGVSNQPQHF. The CDR3 region has the DNA TGTGCCAGCAGTCTCGTTGGAGTGAGCAATCAGCCCCAGCATTTT.

This rearrangement joins TRBV2 to TRBJ1-2; D is uncertain. Germline V gives CDR1 SNHLY, CDR2 FYNNEI. The V end lost 5 bases, the J end lost 4 bases, and 11 bases lay between the germline ends. This CDR3 contains 13 residues. CDR3 amino acids: CASSFTESYGYTF. The CDR3 bases are TGTGCCAGCAGTTTTACAGAGAGCTATGGCTACACCTTC.

The chain couples TRBV6-5 to TRBJ2-3, with D maybe TRBD2 (8 bases). The V gene's germline CDR1 is MNHEY and CDR2 SVGAGI. The CDR3 is 15 amino acids. Trimming took 6 bases from V and 3 from J, leaving 16 bases between them. CDR3 sequence (DNA): TGTGCCAGCAGAAGACTAGCGACAGGGACAGATACGCAGTATTTT. This translates into CASRRLATGTDTQYF.

The chain is built from TRBV6-5 and TRBJ2-7; the match to TRBD1 covers 9 bases. With V trimmed by 2 bases and J by 7 bases, 9 bases remained unmatched. This CDR3 comprises 15 residues. From germline, CDR1 is MNHEY and CDR2 SVGAGI. The CDR3 protein is CASSYRKQGAREQYF. Written as DNA, the CDR3 is TGTGCCAGCAGTTACAGAAAACAGGGGGCTCGGGAGCAGTACTTC.

This clone was seen just once. V is TRBV18 and J is TRBJ2-5, with TRBD2 as a possible D gene (6 bases). Germline CDR1 reads KGHSH; CDR2 reads LQKENI. The V gene lost 4 bases and the J gene lost 4 bases, with 13 bases spanning the gap. This CDR3 has 14 residues. The DNA of the CDR3 is TGTGCCAGCTCACGACAAGGAGGGAGAGAGACCCAGTACTTC. As protein: CASSRQGGRETQYF.

The chain has TRBV7-2 and TRBJ2-2; 14 positions agree with TRBD2. With 1 base clipped from V and 4 bases from J, the junction kept 2 bases outside the gene matches. There are 17 residues in the CDR3. Germline V gene lookup returns CDR1 SGHTA and CDR2 FQGNSA. As DNA, the CDR3 is TGTGCCAGCAGCTTAGGACTAGCGGGAGGGAGCACCGGGGAGCTGTTTTTT. It is translated as CASSLGLAGGSTGELFF. The variable domain in full, completed from reference TRBV7-2 and TRBJ2-2, reads GAGVSQSPSNKVTEKGKDVELRCDPISGHTALYWYRQSLGQGLEFLIYFQGNSAPDKSGLPSDRFSAERTGGSVSTLTIQRTQQEDSAVYLCASSLGLAGGSTGELFFGEGSRLTVL.

This chain joins TRBV30 and TRBJ1-1; 7 nucleotides align to TRBD1. With V trimmed by 7 bases and J by 1 base, 6 bases remained unmatched. This CDR3 is built from 13 residues. Germline V gene data show CDR1 as GTSNPN and CDR2 as SVGIG (reference sequence). This CDR3 reads CASRGLANTEAFF. CDR3 nucleotides: TGTGCCTCAAGGGGGCTCGCGAACACTGAAGCTTTCTTT.

The gene calls are TRBV6-2 or TRBV6-3 and TRBJ1-5, with TRBD1 matching 9 bases. Germline trimming cut 0 bases from V and 8 bases from J; bases unmatched to any gene: 5. This CDR3 is built from 15 residues. The germline V gene encodes CDR1 MNHEY and CDR2 SVGEGT. CDR3 in amino acids: CASSYSGQGFEPQHF. The DNA of the CDR3 is TGTGCCAGCAGTTACTCGGGACAGGGTTTCGAGCCCCAGCATTTT.

The rearrangement uses TRBV28 and TRBJ2-4; 8 nucleotides line up with TRBD2. The CDR3 runs to 13 residues. Germline CDR1 is MDHEN and CDR2 is SYDVKM. V was pared by 7 bases and J by 6 bases, with 5 bases of the junction left unmatched. The CDR3 protein is CASTSRGGNIQYF. In DNA, the CDR3 is TGTGCCAGCACCTCCCGGGGGGGAAACATTCAGTACTTC.

The chain carries TRBV4-3 and TRBJ2-5; TRBD2 matches at 7 bases. The length of the CDR3 is 14 residues. Losses at the gene ends were 4 bases for V and 5 bases for J; bases not matched to a gene: 7. Germline CDR1 and CDR2: LGHNA and YSLEER. The CDR3 sequence: CASSRDWGGETQYF. The DNA of the CDR3 is TGCGCCAGCAGCCGCGACTGGGGGGGTGAGACCCAGTACTTC.

This clone was seen a handful of times. V gene TRBV5-1 combines with J gene TRBJ2-1; D is unresolved. Looked up from germline, CDR1 is SGHRS and CDR2 is YFSETQ. The CDR3 contains 11 residues. V shed 2 bases and J shed 8 bases, with 5 bases lying between them. The CDR3: CASSFRDEQFF. The CDR3 DNA reads TGCGCCAGCAGCTTCCGGGATGAGCAGTTCTTC.

The chain combines TRBV28 with TRBJ2-2; 9 bases line up with TRBD2. The CDR3 is 14 residues long. Germline V CDR1 and CDR2: MDHEN, SYDVKM. J lost 4 bases, V lost 7 bases, and 4 bases had no gene match. CDR3 amino acids: CASNSAGGTGELFF. The CDR3, as DNA: TGTGCCAGCAACTCAGCGGGGGGCACCGGGGAGCTGTTTTTT.

The rearrangement joins TRBV20-1 to TRBJ2-3; possibly TRBD2 for D (5 bases). The CDR3 extends over 13 amino acids. The germline V gene has CDR1 DFQATT and CDR2 SNEGSKA (reference sequence). V lost 3 bases and J lost 1, with 8 bases in between. The CDR3: CSASVEGTDTQYF. CDR3 bases: TGCAGTGCTAGTGTGGAGGGCACAGATACGCAGTATTTT.

The chain recombines TRBV7-2 with TRBJ1-2, with D maybe TRBD1 (6 bases). Germline V gives CDR1 SGHTA, CDR2 FQGNSA. The V end was cut by 1 base, the J end by 8 bases, with 23 bases between. This CDR3 comprises 17 residues. CDR3 loop: CASSLVIQGFVGMGYTF. The CDR3 DNA sequence: TGTGCCAGCAGCTTAGTAATACAGGGCTTTGTCGGGATGGGCTACACCTTC.

This chain connects TRBV27 to TRBJ2-2; 16 bases match TRBD2. This CDR3 has 18 amino acids. The J segment lost 4 bases and the V segment lost 5 bases, leaving 7 bases of the junction unmatched. CDR1 and CDR2 (germline): MNHEY, SMNVEV (reference sequence). The CDR3 region is CASSPRGLAGGPTGELFF. The CDR3 nucleotides are TGTGCCAGCAGTCCCAGGGGACTAGCGGGAGGGCCCACCGGGGAGCTGTTTTTT.

This chain joins TRBV7-3 and TRBJ2-1; TRBD2 aligns across 8 bases. Germline trimming cut 2 bases from V and 5 bases from J; bases unmatched to any gene: 8. This CDR3 is built from 16 residues. Germline V gene data show CDR1 as SGHTA and CDR2 as FQGTGA. The CDR3 region is CASSLGSGGFDNEQFF. CDR3 DNA sequence: TGTGCCAGCAGCTTAGGGAGCGGGGGCTTCGACAATGAGCAGTTCTTC.

This chain uses TRBV10-1 with TRBJ1-5, with 7 bases matching TRBD1. CDR3 size: 14 residues. CDR1 is WNHNN, CDR2 SYGVQD, per germline (reference sequence). After removal of 3 bases from V and 7 bases from J, the junction contained 6 bases not matched to a gene. The CDR3 is CASSEPDRTQPQHF. For the CDR3, the DNA is TGCGCCAGCAGTGAACCGGACAGGACCCAGCCCCAGCATTTT.

This clone came up a few times. The J gene is TRBJ2-6, the V gene TRBV5-6, with D hard to call. This CDR3 has 18 amino acids. From germline, CDR1 is SGHDT and CDR2 YYEEEE. V lost 1 base and J 0 bases, leaving 14 bases between the germline ends. CDR3 protein: CASSLLYAFGSGANVLTF. CDR3 sequence (DNA): TGTGCCAGCAGCTTGCTGTATGCGTTCGGCTCTGGGGCCAACGTCCTGACTTTC.

The rearrangement links TRBV7-9 to TRBJ2-4; 8 bases are a match to TRBD2. Germline V gene data show CDR1 as SEHNR and CDR2 as FQNEAQ (reference sequence). The J segment lost 1 base and the V segment lost 3 bases, leaving 5 bases of the junction unmatched. There are 16 residues in the CDR3. DNA of the CDR3: TGTGCCAGCAGCTTTAACGGGAGGGCCGCCAAAAACATTCAGTACTTC. Translation gives CASSFNGRAAKNIQYF.

The chain's CDR3 is CASSETGFYEQYF. In DNA form, the CDR3 reads TGTGCCAGCAGTGAGACGGGGTTCTACGAGCAGTACTTC. The chain carries TRBV6-1 and TRBJ2-7, with D perhaps matching TRBD2 (5 bases). This CDR3 spans 13 amino acids. CDR1 MNHNS and CDR2 SASEGT come from the germline V gene. Deletions cut 3 bases from V and 3 bases from J, with 9 bases between.

This rearrangement joins TRBV19 to TRBJ2-1; 13 nucleotides agree with TRBD2. The CDR3 has 15 residues. Germline V lookup: CDR1 LNHDA, CDR2 SQIVND (reference sequence). Germline trimming cut 8 bases from V and 8 bases from J; bases unmatched to any gene: 9. The CDR3 reads CASCSGTSGVDEQFF. The DNA of the CDR3 is TGTGCCAGTTGCTCTGGGACTAGCGGGGTCGATGAGCAGTTCTTC.

In its sample, this clone was seen once. The rearrangement uses TRBV15 and TRBJ2-7; D call uncertain. The CDR3 covers 17 residues. CDR1 is LNHNV, CDR2 YYDKDF, per germline (reference sequence). Deletions cut 0 bases from V and 4 bases from J, with 19 bases between. DNA for the CDR3: TGTGCCACCAGCAGAGATATCGGCAGGAAGATAGAATACGAGCAGTACTTC. Its protein is CATSRDIGRKIEYEQYF. Together with reference TRBV15 and TRBJ2-7, the CDR3 gives the full variable domain: DAMVIQNPRYQVTQFGKPVTLSCSQTLNHNVMYWYQQKSSQAPKLLFHYYDKDFNNEADTPDNFQSRRPNTSFCFLDIRSPGLGDTAMYLCATSRDIGRKIEYEQYFGPGTRLTVT.

Comment on this clone: At one boundary the junction diverges from the germline segment, which might be a read error. The same CDR3 is also encoded by other DNA sequences in this sample. The genes are TRBV10-3 and TRBJ2-7; D call uncertain. CDR3 length equals 14 residues. Germline V CDR1 and CDR2: ENHRY, SYGVKD. CDR3: CAISESHRTYEQYF. In DNA, the CDR3 is TGTGCCATCAGTGAGTCCCACAGAACCTACGAGCAGTATTTC.

The chain is built from TRBV6-2 or TRBV6-3 and TRBJ2-7, with a tentative D call TRBD2 (8 bases). Per germline, CDR1 MNHEY and CDR2 SVGEGT. This CDR3 is built from 14 residues. V gave up 2 bases and J gave up 5 bases, with 13 bases separating them. The CDR3 region is CASSYREGADEQYF. The CDR3 region has the DNA TGTGCCAGCAGTTACCGGGAGGGGGCGGACGAGCAGTACTTC.

V and J are TRBV19 and TRBJ1-2, with D tentatively TRBD1 (5 bases). Deletions cut 1 base from V and 7 bases from J, with 13 bases between. The CDR3 has 14 amino acids. Looked up from germline, CDR1 is LNHDA and CDR2 is SQIVND (reference sequence). CDR3 residues: CASSIGQGSAGYTF. DNA for the CDR3: TGTGCCAGTAGTATAGGGCAGGGCTCGGCTGGCTACACCTTC.

This clone was picked up one time. The rearrangement uses TRBV9 and TRBJ1-6, with 7 bases identical to TRBD1. The J segment lost 9 bases and the V segment lost 4 bases, leaving 7 bases of the junction unmatched. CDR1 and CDR2 from the germline V gene are SGDLS and YYNGEE. The CDR3 is made up of 14 amino acids. CDR3 protein: CASSSGQESSPLHF. DNA of the CDR3: TGTGCCAGCAGCTCCGGACAGGAAAGTTCACCCCTCCACTTT.

The rearrangement links TRBV21-1 to TRBJ1-1; the DNA was not used to check the table's D call, TRBD1. TRBV21-1 is listed as a pseudogene. CDR3 length equals 17 residues. CDR3 loop: CASCWTGGWFGNTEAFF. In nucleotides, the CDR3 is TGTGCCAGCTGTTGGACAGGGGGCTGGTTCGGCAACACTGAAGCTTTCTTT.